This TCR beta chain was recovered during a study of memory CD4+ T cells and cytomegalovirus serostatus. Data came from immunoSEQ multiplex PCR; TCRdb stores just in-frame clones and leaves some out. In the table there are roughly 84,000 clones, 80% of which are singletons. The sort gate was single viable CD3+CD4+CD8-CD45RO+ cells for memory CD4+ T cells. The CDR3 is 16 amino acids. This clone occurred a few times. The sample was memory CD4+ T cells from blood. This chain uses TRBV12-2 with TRBJ1-2; the table gives TRBD1 as D, unverified against the DNA. TRBV12-2 is listed as a pseudogene. This clonotype originated in an adult in good health and CMV-seronegative. The CDR3 sequence: CASRLERDRVVDGYTF. The CDR3 region has the DNA TGTGCAAGTCGCTTAGAGAGGGACAGGGTTGTGGATGGCTACACCTTC.